A single sample is the source of the 2 T cell receptor beta chains below, sequenced in a study of blood T cells in healthy people across ages. Together with a sample-barcoded 5' primer, a J-beta primer mix was included in a second PCR lasting about 6 to 12 cycles. TCRdb ran MiXCR on the 5' RACE reads and lists one entry per CDR3 protein. The sample shows 780,000 or so distinct CDR3 sequences, 56% of them seen only once. The sequenced sample consisted of blood. These receptors all come from a middle-aged man in good health.

V gene TRBV5-6 combines with J gene TRBJ2-5; D is perhaps TRBD2 (5 bases). The germline gives CDR1 SGHDT, CDR2 YYEEEE. CDR3 size: 14 residues. The V and J ends lost 4 bases and 1 base respectively, with 11 bases between them. CDR3 coding DNA: TGTGCCAGCAGCCCACAGCGGACCCAAGAGACCCAGTACTTC. This codes for CASSPQRTQETQYF.

In its sample, this clonotype was seen a few times. The rearrangement joins TRBV2 to TRBJ2-1; TRBD2 might be the D (6 bases). Germline V CDR1 and CDR2: SNHLY, FYNNEI. This CDR3 spans 13 amino acids. Trimming removed 6 bases at V and 9 bases at J, with 15 bases between. The CDR3 loop is CASSLAHSGEQFF. The CDR3 DNA sequence: TGTGCCAGCAGCCTAGCGCATAGTGGTGAGCAGTTCTTC.